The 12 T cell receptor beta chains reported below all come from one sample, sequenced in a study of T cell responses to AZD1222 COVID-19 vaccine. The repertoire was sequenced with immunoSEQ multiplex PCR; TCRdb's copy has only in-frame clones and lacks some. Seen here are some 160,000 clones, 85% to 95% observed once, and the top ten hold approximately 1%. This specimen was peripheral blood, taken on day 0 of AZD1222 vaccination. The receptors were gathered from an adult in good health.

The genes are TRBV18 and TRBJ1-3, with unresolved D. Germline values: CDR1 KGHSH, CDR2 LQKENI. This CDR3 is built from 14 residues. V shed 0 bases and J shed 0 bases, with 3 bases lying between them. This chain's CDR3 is CASSPPYSGNTIYF. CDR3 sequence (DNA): TGTGCCAGCTCACCACCCTACTCTGGAAACACCATATATTTT.

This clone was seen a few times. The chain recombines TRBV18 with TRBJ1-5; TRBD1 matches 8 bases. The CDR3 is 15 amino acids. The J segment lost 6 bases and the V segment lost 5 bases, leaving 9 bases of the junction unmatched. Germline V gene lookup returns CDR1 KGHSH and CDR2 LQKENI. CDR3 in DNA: TGTGCCAGCTCAGGGATCCCAGGGGGCGGTCAGCCCCAGCATTTT. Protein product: CASSGIPGGGQPQHF.

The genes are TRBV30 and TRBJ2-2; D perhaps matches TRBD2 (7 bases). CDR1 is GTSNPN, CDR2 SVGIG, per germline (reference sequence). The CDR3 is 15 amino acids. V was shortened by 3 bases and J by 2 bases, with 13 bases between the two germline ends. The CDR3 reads CAWRPGGRNTGELFF. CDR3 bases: TGTGCCTGGAGGCCGGGGGGCCGAAACACCGGGGAGCTGTTTTTT.

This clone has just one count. The CDR3 protein is CASSSPRQAGDLYGYTF. DNA for the CDR3: TGTGCCAGCAGCTCCCCACGACAGGCAGGGGACCTCTATGGCTACACCTTC. The J gene is TRBJ1-2, the V gene TRBV7-9; D is perhaps TRBD1 (6 bases). V was pared by 4 bases and J by 4 bases, with 22 bases between. Germline V gene sequence: CDR1 SEHNR, CDR2 FQNEAQ (reference sequence). The CDR3 totals 17 residues.

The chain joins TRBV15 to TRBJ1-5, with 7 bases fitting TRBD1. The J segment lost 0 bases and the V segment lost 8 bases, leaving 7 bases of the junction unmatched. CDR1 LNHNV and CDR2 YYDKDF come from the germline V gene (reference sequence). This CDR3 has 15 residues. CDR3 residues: CATSQGQTSNQPQHF. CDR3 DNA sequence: TGTGCCACCTCACAGGGGCAGACTAGCAATCAGCCCCAGCATTTT. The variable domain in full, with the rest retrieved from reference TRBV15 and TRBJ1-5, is DAMVIQNPRYQVTQFGKPVTLSCSQTLNHNVMYWYQQKSSQAPKLLFHYYDKDFNNEADTPDNFQSRRPNTSFCFLDIRSPGLGDTAMYLCATSQGQTSNQPQHFGDGTRLSIL.

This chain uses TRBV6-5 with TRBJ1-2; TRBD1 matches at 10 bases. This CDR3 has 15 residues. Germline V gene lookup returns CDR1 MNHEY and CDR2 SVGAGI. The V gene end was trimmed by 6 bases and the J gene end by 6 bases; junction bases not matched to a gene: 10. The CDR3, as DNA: TGTGCCAGCAGGCCGACGACAGGGGGCAATCATGGCTACACCTTC. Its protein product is CASRPTTGGNHGYTF.

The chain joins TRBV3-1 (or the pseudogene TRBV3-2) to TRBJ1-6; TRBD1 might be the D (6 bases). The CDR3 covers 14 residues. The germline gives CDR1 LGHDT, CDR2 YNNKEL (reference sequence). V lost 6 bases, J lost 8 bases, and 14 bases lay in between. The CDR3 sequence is CASSPQGSDSPLHF. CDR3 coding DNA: TGTGCCAGCAGTCCACAGGGTTCAGATTCACCCCTCCACTTT.

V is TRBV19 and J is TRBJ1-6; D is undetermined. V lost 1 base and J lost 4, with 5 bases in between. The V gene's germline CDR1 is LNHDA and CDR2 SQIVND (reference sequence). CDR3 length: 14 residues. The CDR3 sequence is CASSIAGYNSPLHF. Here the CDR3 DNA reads TGTGCCAGTAGTATAGCAGGTTATAATTCACCCCTCCACTTT.

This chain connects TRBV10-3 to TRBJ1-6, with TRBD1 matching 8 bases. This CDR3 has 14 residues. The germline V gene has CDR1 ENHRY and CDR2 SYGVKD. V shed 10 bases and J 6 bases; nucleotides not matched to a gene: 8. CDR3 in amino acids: CATQGQGLNSPLHF. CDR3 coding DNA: TGTGCCACCCAAGGACAGGGTCTTAATTCACCCCTCCACTTT.

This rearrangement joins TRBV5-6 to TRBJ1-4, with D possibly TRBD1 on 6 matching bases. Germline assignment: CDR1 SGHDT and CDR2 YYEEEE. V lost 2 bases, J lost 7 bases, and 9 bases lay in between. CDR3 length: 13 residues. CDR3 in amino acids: CASSFRRGEKLFF. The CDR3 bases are TGTGCCAGCAGCTTCCGCAGGGGTGAAAAACTGTTTTTT.

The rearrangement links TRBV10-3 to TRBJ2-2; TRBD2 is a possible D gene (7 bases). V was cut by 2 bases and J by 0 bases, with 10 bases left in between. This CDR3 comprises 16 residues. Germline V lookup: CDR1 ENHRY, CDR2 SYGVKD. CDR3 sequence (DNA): TGTGCCATCAGTGAGGGGAGGGGGACGAACACCGGGGAGCTGTTTTTT. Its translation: CAISEGRGTNTGELFF.

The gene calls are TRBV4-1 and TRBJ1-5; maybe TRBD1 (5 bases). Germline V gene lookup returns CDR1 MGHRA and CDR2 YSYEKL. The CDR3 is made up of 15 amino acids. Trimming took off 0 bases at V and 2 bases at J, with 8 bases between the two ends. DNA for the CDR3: TGCGCCAGCAGCCAAGAGGGGGGTCGCAATCAGCCCCAGCATTTT. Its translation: CASSQEGGRNQPQHF.